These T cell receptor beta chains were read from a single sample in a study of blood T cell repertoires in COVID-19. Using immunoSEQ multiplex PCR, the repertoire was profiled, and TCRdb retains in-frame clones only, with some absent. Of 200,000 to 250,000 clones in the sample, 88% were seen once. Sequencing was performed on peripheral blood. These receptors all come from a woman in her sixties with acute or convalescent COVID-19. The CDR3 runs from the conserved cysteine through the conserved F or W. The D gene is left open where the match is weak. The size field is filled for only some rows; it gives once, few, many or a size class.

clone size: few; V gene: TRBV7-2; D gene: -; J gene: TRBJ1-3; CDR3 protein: CASSLKDIWGLGNTIYF; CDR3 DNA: TGTGCCAGCAGCTTAAAGGATATTTGGGGGCTTGGAAACACCATATATTTT
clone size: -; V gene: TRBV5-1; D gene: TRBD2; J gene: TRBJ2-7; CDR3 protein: CASSLDGTSIYEQYF; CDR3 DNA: TGCGCCAGCAGCTTGGATGGGACTAGCATCTACGAGCAGTACTTC
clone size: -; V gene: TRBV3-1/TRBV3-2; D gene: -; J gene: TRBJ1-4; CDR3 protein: CASSQDPWTEAEKLFF; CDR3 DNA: TGTGCCAGCAGCCAAGATCCGTGGACAGAGGCTGAAAAACTGTTTTTT
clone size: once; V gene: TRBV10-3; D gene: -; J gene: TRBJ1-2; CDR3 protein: CAISEQGIDGYTF; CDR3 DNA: TGTGCCATCAGTGAGCAGGGGATAGATGGCTACACCTTC
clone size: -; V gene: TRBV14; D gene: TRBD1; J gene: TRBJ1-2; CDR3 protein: CASSQYRGQGGGYTF; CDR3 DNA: TGTGCCAGCAGCCAATACCGCGGACAGGGTGGCGGCTACACCTTC
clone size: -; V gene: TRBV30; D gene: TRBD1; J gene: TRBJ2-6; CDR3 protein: CAWRTGQGPSGANVLTF; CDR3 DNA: TGTGCCTGGAGGACGGGACAGGGCCCCTCTGGGGCCAACGTCCTGACTTTC
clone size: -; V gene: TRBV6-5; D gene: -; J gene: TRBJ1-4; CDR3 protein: CASRRNRDTNEKLFF; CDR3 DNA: TGTGCCAGCAGGCGTAATCGGGACACAAATGAAAAACTGTTTTTT
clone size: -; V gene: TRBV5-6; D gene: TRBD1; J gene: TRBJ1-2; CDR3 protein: CASSPKTGGDGYGYTF; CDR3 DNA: TGTGCCAGCAGTCCCAAGACAGGGGGCGATGGCTATGGCTACACCTTC
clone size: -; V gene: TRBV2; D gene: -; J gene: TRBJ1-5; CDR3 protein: CASSNGEGYSNQPQHF; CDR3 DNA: TGTGCCAGCAGTAACGGGGAAGGATATAGCAATCAGCCCCAGCATTTT
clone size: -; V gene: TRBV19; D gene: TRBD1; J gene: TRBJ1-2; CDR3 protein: CASSIDPRAQGESGYTF; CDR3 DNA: TGTGCCAGTAGTATAGATCCAAGGGCGCAGGGGGAGAGCGGCTACACCTTC
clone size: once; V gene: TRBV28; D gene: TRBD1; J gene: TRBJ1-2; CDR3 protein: CASRPSGTGPPGF; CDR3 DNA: TGTGCCAGCAGACCCTCCGGGACAGGCCCTCCCGGCTTC
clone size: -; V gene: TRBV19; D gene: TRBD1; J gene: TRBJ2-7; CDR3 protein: CATGQPYEQYF; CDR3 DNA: TGTGCCACGGGACAGCCCTACGAGCAGTACTTC
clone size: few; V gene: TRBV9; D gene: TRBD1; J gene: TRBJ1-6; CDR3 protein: CASSVAPGGNESPLHF; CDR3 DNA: TGTGCCAGCAGCGTAGCTCCAGGGGGGAATGAATCACCCCTCCACTTT
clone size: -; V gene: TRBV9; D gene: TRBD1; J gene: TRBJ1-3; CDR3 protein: CASSATGDSGNTIYF; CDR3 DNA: TGTGCCAGCAGCGCAACAGGGGACTCTGGAAACACCATATATTTT
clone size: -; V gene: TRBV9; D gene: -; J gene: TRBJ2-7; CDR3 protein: CASSVDSFREQYF; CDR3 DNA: TGTGCCAGCAGCGTAGATAGTTTCCGCGAGCAGTACTTC
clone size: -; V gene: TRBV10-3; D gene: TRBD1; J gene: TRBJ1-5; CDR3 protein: CAISERTTGGGQPQHF; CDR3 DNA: TGTGCCATCAGTGAGAGAACGACAGGGGGTGGTCAGCCCCAGCATTTT
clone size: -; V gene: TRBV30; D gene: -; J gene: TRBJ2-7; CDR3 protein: CAWSKDIYEQYF; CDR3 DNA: TGTGCCTGGAGTAAGGACATCTACGAGCAGTACTTC
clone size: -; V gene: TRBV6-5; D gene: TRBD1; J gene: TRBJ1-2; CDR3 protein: CASSYRDRFYGYTF; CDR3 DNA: TGTGCCAGCAGTTACCGGGACAGGTTCTATGGCTACACCTTC
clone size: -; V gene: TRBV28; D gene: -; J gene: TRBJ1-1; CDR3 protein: CASRAGVEAFF; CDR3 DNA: TGTGCCAGCAGGGCGGGGGTTGAAGCTTTCTTT
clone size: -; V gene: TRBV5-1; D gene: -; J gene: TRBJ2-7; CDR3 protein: CASSLGIYQGGSDEQYF; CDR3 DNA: TGCGCCAGCAGCTTGGGTATCTATCAGGGGGGCAGCGACGAGCAGTACTTC
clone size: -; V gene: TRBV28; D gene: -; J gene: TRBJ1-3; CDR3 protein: CASSFFTGFSGNTIYF; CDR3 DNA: TGTGCCAGCAGTTTTTTTACAGGCTTCTCTGGAAACACCATATATTTT
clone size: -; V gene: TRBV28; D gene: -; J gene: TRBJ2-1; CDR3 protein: CASSLSVRVGNEQFF; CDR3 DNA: TGTGCCAGCAGTTTATCTGTGAGGGTCGGTAATGAGCAGTTCTTC
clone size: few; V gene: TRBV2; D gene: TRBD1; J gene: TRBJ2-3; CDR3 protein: CASSRTGGTPGGDTQYF; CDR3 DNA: TGTGCCAGCAGCCGGACAGGGGGTACCCCTGGGGGAGATACGCAGTATTTT
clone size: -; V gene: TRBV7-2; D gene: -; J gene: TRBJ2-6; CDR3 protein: CASSLAGGSGANVLTF; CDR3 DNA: TGTGCCAGCAGCTTAGCCGGAGGCTCTGGGGCCAACGTCCTGACTTTC
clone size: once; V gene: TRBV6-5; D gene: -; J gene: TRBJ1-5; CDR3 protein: CASSYAWTQNAPQHF; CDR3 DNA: TGTGCCAGCAGTTACGCCTGGACACAAAATGCGCCCCAGCATTTT
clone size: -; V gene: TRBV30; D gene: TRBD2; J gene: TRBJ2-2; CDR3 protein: CAWSKTSVYTGELFF; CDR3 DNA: TGTGCCTGGAGTAAGACTAGCGTATACACCGGGGAGCTGTTTTTT
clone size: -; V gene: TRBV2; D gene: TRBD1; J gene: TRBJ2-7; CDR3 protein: CASRYGTGFYEQYF; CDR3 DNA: TGTGCCAGCAGATACGGGACAGGGTTCTACGAGCAGTACTTC
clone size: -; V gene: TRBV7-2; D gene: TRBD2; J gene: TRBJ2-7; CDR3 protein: CASSWGLRSYEQYF; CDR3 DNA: TGTGCCAGCAGCTGGGGACTAAGGTCCTACGAGCAGTACTTC
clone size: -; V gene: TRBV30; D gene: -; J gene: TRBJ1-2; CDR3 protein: CAWSRYRAYGYTF; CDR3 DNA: TGTGCCTGGAGCCGGTACAGGGCTTACGGCTACACCTTC
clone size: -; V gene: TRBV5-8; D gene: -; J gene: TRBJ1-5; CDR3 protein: CASRPFGQGRQPQHF; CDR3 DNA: TGTGCCAGCAGACCTTTCGGGCAGGGTCGGCAGCCCCAGCATTTT
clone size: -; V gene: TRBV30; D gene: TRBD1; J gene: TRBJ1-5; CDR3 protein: CAWTGQGVRQPQHF; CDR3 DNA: TGTGCCTGGACCGGGCAGGGGGTGCGGCAGCCCCAGCATTTT
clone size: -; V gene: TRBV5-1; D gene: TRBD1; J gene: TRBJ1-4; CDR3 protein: CASSLYEQGAGREKLFF; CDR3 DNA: TGCGCCAGCAGCTTGTACGAACAGGGGGCGGGTCGGGAAAAACTGTTTTTT
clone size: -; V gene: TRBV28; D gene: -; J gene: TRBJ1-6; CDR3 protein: CASTFTGGYNSPLHF; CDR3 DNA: TGTGCCAGCACCTTCACCGGGGGTTATAATTCACCCCTCCACTTT
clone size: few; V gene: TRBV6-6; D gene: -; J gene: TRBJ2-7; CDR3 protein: CASTRRQASYEQYF; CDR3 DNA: TGTGCCAGCACCAGAAGACAGGCCTCCTACGAGCAGTACTTC
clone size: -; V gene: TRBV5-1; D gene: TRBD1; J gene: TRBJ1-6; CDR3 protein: CANLDHRDRGNSPLHF; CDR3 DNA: TGCGCCAACCTCGACCACCGGGACAGGGGTAATTCACCCCTCCACTTT
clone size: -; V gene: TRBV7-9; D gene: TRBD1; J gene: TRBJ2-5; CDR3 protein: CASSIPTGGAETQYF; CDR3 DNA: TGTGCCAGCAGCATTCCGACAGGGGGTGCGGAGACCCAGTACTTC
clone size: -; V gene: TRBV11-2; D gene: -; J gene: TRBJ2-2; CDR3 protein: CASSLWGPTGELFF; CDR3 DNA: TGTGCCAGCAGCTTATGGGGGCCAACCGGGGAGCTGTTTTTT
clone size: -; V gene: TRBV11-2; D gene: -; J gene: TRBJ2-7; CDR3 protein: CASSLRLETYEQYF; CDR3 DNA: TGTGCCAGCAGCTTAAGACTAGAGACCTACGAGCAGTACTTC
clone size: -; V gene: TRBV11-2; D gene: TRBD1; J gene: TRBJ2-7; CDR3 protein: CASSLDRGTGISYEQYF; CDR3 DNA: TGTGCCAGCAGCTTAGATCGGGGGACAGGGATCTCCTACGAGCAGTACTTC
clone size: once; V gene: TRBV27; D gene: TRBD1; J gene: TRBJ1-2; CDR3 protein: CASTPHLSTGVYGYTF; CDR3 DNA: TGTGCCAGCACCCCCCACCTTTCGACAGGGGTCTATGGCTACACCTTC
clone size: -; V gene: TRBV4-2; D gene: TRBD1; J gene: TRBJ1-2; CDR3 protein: CASSSRDREHGYTF; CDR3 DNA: TGTGCCAGCAGCTCCCGGGACAGGGAACATGGCTACACCTTC
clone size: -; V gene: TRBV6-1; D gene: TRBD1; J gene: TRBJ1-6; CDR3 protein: CASSELGQGGYNSPLHF; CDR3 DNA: TGTGCCAGCAGTGAACTGGGACAGGGGGGCTATAATTCACCCCTCCACTTT
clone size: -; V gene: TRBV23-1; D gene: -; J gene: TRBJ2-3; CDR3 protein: CASTRGGLRDRDTDTQYF; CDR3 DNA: TGCGCCAGCACCCGGGGGGGCTTGCGGGACAGGGATACAGATACGCAGTATTTT
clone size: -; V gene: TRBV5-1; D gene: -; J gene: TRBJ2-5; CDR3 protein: CASSLGQALQETQYF; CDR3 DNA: TGCGCCAGCAGCTTGGGACAGGCCCTCCAAGAGACCCAGTACTTC
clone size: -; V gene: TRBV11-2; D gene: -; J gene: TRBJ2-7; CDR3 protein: CASSLANFDYEQYF; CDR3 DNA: TGTGCCAGCAGCTTAGCCAACTTCGACTACGAGCAGTACTTC
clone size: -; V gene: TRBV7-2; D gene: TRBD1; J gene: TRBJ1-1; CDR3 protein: CASSFSGGNTEAFF; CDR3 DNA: TGTGCCAGCAGCTTCTCAGGGGGGAACACTGAAGCTTTCTTT